The text below deals with one T cell receptor beta chain. The antigen is unknown. The PCR was carried out with 60 Vbeta primers and 13 Jbeta primers. TCRdb keeps only in-frame clones here, not all; method: immunoSEQ multiplex PCR. In the table there are about 200,000 clones, approximately 85% of which are singletons. The data are from a study of cytomegalovirus exposure and HLA in healthy donors. About the study: Unique TCRs numbering roughly 85 million, obtained from HLA-typed donors, made up an early data release. Study results and limitations: Altogether, 150 or so TCR beta chains were recorded as cytomegalovirus-associated. Most TCR beta V segments were productive about 87% or about 30% of the time in an earlier analysis.

CDR1 and CDR2 from the germline V gene are MNHEY and SVGAGI. The CDR3 has 14 amino acids. V lost 0 bases and J lost 4, with 9 bases in between. The clonotype originates from a woman in her fifties or sixties in good health and CMV-seronegative. The specimen sequenced was PBMCs. This sequence joins TRBV6-5 and TRBJ2-5; D not certain. CDR3 in amino acids: CASSYSSGGETQYF. The CDR3 DNA reads TGTGCCAGCAGTTACTCGTCCGGCGGAGAGACCCAGTACTTC.